This T cell receptor beta chain was recorded in a study of CD8+ T cells in alopecia areata. Looking at the study overall: Treated patients were scored for severity by percent of scalp affected.

A few counts support this clone. Its antigen is unknown. The CDR3 has 13 residues. V lost 4 bases to trimming and J lost 2 bases, with 6 bases between them. CDR1 is SNHLY and CDR2 is FYNNEI in the germline V gene. Treatment of the sample: oral pan-JAK inhibitor, 5-10 mg twice daily. As part of sample collection, lesional scalp punch biopsies and peripheral blood were taken from alopecia areata patients. Findings of the study overall: Sequences from scalp samples also cover resident alphabeta T cells of normal skin. More clonal than normal scalp was lesional scalp, particularly alopecia totalis/universalis.

Extracted RNA was reverse transcribed into cDNA, the sequencing template. Sequencing was performed with immunoSEQ multiplex PCR; in TCRdb, only in-frame clones are kept and a portion is missing. The table lists 150,000 to 250,000 clones, 58% of them singletons. V and J are TRBV2 and TRBJ1-5; tentative D call: TRBD1 (6 bases). The clonotype comes from a human donor with alopecia areata. This material consisted of CD4+ T cells sorted from blood, taken at week 24, from a patient treated with tofacitinib. CDR3: CASSGQGNQPQHF. CDR3 DNA sequence: TGTGCCAGCAGTGGACAGGGCAATCAGCCCCAGCATTTT.